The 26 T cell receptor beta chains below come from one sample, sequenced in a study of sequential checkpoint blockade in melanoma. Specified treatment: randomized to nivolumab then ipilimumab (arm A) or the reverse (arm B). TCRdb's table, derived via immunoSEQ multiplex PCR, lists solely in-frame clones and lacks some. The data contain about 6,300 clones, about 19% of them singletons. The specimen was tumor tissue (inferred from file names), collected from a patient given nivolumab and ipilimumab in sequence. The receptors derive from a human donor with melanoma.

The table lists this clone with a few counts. The DNA read from the CDR3 is TGTGCCATCAGTGAGTCGGGACAGGTGGTCTATGGCTACACC. It codes for CAISESGQVVYGYT. The CDR3, in full, reads CAISESGQVVYGYTF. This sequence joins TRBV10-3 and TRBJ1-2; 8 positions agree with TRBD1. The missing CDR3 end, 1 residue past where the read stops, is filled in from the germline J gene. Trimming took 0 bases from V and 4 from J; bases not matched to a gene: 4. Germline V gene sequence: CDR1 ENHRY, CDR2 SYGVKD. This CDR3 spans 15 amino acids.

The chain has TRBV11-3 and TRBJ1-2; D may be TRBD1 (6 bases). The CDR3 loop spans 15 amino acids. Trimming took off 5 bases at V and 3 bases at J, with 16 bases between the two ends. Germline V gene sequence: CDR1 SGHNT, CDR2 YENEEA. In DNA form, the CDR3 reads TGTGCCAGCAGCACGGACGGGGGGGCCGACTATGGCTACACCTTC. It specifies CASSTDGGADYGYTF.

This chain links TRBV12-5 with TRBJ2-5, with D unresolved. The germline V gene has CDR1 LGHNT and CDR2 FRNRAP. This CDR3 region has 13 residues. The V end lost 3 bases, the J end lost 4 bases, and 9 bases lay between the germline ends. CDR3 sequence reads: CASGLGSGETQYF. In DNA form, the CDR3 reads TGTGCTAGTGGTTTAGGGTCAGGAGAGACCCAGTACTTC. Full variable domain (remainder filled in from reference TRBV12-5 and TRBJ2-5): DARVTQTPRHKVTEMGQEVTMRCQPILGHNTVFWYRQTMMQGLELLAYFRNRAPLDDSGMPKDRFSAEMPDATLATLKIQPSEPRDSAVYFCASGLGSGETQYFGPGTRLLVL.

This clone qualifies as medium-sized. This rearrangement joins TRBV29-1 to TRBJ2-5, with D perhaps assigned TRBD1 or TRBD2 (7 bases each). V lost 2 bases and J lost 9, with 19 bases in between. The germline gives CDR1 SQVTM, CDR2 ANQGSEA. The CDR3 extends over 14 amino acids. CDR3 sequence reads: CSVEHRQGGGAQYF. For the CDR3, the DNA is TGCAGCGTTGAACATCGACAGGGTGGGGGGGCCCAGTACTTC.

CDR3 DNA: TGTGCCAGCATGCAGTCAGGCACTGAAGCTTTCTTT. Amino acids: CASMQSGTEAFF. The J gene is TRBJ1-1, the V gene TRBV9, with D uncertain. The length of the CDR3 is 12 residues. V lost 6 bases and J lost 4, with 10 bases in between. Germline V gene data show CDR1 as SGDLS and CDR2 as YYNGEE.

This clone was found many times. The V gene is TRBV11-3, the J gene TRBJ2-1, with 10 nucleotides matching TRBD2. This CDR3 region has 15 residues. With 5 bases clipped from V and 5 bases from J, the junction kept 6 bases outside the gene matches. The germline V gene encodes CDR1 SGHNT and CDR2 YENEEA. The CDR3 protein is CASSTSGGAHNEQFF. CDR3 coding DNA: TGTGCCAGCAGCACGAGCGGGGGGGCCCACAATGAGCAGTTCTTC.

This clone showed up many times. In DNA, the CDR3 is TGTGCCAGCAGCTCGGGTGCCAGCGGCACTGAAGCTTTCTTT. As protein: CASSSGASGTEAFF. The chain joins TRBV11-3 to TRBJ1-1; the D is unclear. Per germline, CDR1 SGHNT and CDR2 YENEEA. Trimming removed 4 bases from V and 4 bases from J, with 13 bases in between. The CDR3 runs 14 residues.

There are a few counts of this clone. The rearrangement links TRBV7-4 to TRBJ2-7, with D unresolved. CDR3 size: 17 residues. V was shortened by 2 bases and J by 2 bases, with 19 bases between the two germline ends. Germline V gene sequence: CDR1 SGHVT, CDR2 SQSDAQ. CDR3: CASSLLPLIYPTYEQYF. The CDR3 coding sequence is TGTGCCAGCAGCTTACTCCCGTTGATCTATCCAACCTACGAGCAGTACTTC.

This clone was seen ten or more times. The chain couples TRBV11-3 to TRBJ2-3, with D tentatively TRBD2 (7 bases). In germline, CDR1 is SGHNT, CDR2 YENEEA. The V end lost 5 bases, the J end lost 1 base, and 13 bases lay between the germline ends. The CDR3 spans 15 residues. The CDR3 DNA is TGTGCCAGCAGCCCGGGGGAGGGGGGCACAGATACGCAGTATTTT. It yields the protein CASSPGEGGTDTQYF.

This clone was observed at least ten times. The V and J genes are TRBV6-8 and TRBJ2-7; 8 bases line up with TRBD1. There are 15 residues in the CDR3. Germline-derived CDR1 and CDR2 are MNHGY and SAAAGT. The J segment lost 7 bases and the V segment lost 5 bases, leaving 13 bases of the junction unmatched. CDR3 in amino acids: CASSPQGALSWEQYF. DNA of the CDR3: TGTGCCAGCAGTCCGCAGGGGGCCCTCTCCTGGGAGCAGTACTTC.

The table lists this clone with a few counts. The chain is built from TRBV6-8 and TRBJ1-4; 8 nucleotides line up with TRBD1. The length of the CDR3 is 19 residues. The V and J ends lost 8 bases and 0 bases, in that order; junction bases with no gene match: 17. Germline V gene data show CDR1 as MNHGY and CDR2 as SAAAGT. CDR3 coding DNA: TGTGCCAGCGGACCTAGGGCAGGGGGCTTAGTTGCAACTAATGAAAAACTGTTTTTT. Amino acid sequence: CASGPRAGGLVATNEKLFF.

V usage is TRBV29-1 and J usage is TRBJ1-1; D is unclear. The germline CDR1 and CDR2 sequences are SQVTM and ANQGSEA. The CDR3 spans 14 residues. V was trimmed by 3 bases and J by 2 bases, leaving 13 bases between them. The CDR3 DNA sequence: TGCAGCGTTGATCCCACAGCGGGAAACACTGAAGCTTTCTTT. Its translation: CSVDPTAGNTEAFF.

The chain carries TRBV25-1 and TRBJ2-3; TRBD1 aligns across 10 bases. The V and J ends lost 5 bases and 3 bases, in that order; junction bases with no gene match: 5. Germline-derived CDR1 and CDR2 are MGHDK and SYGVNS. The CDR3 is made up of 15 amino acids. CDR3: CASSPDRGKTDTQYF. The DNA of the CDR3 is TGTGCCAGCAGTCCGGACAGGGGGAAAACAGATACGCAGTATTTT.

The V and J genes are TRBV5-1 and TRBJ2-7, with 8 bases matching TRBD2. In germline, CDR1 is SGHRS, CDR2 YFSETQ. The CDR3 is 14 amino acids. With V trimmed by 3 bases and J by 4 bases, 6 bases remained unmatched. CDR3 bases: TGCGCCAGCAGCTCAACCAGCGGGGGTTACGAGCAGTACTTC. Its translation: CASSSTSGGYEQYF.

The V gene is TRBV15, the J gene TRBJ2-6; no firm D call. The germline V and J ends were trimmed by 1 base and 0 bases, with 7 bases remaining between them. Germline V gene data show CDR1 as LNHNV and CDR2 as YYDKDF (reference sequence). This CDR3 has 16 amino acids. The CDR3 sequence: CATSRGGDSGANVLTF. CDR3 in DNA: TGTGCCACCAGCAGAGGAGGTGACTCTGGGGCCAACGTCCTGACTTTC.

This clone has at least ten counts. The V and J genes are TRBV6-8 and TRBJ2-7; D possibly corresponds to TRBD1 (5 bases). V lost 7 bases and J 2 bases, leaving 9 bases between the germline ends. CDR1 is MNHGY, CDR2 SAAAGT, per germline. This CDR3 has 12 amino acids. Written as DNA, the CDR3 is TGTGCCAGCACCCGGACAACCTACGAGCAGTACTTC. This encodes CASTRTTYEQYF.

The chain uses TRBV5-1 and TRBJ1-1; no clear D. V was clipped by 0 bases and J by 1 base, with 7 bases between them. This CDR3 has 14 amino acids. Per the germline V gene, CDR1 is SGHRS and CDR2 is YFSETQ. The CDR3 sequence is CASSLGSGNTEAFF. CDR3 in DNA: TGCGCCAGCAGCTTGGGATCCGGGAACACTGAAGCTTTCTTT.

CDR3 sequence reads: CASSLGQGNTIYF. For the CDR3, the DNA is TGCGCCAGCAGCTTGGGACAGGGGAACACCATATATTTT. The V call is TRBV10-2, the J call TRBJ1-3, with TRBD1 matching over 10 bases. Germline V gene lookup returns CDR1 WSHSY and CDR2 SAAADI. The CDR3 is 13 residues long. V gave up 6 bases and J gave up 7 bases; unmatched junction bases: 3.

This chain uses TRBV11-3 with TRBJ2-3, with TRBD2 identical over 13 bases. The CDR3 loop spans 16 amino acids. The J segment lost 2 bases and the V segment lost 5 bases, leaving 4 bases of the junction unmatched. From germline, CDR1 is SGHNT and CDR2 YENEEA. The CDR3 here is CASSLGLAGATDTQYF. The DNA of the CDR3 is TGTGCCAGCAGCCTCGGACTAGCGGGGGCCACAGATACGCAGTATTTT. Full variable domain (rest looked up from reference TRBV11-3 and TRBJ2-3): EAGVVQSPRYKIIEKKQPVAFWCNPISGHNTLYWYLQNLGQGPELLIRYENEEAVDDSQLPKDRFSAERLKGVDSTLKIQPAELGDSAVYLCASSLGLAGATDTQYFGPGTRLTVL.

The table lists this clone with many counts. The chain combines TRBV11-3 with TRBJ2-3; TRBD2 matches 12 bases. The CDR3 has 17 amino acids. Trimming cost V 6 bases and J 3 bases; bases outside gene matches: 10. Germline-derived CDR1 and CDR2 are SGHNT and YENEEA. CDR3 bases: TGTGCCAGCAGGACTAGCGGGGGACCCGTTTTAACAGATACGCAGTATTTT. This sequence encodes CASRTSGGPVLTDTQYF.

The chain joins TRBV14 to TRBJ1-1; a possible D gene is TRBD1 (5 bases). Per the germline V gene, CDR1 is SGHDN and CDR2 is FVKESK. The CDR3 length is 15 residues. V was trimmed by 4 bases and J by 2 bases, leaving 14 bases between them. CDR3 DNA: TGTGCCAGCAGCCTCGAAGGCAGGGCAAACACTGAAGCTTTCTTT. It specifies CASSLEGRANTEAFF.

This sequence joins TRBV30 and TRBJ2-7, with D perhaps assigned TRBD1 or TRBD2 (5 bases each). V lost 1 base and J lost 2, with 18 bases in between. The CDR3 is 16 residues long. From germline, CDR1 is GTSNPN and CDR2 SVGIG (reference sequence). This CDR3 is CAWSGRSGTVTYEQYF. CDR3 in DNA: TGTGCCTGGAGTGGGAGGTCAGGGACGGTAACCTACGAGCAGTACTTC.

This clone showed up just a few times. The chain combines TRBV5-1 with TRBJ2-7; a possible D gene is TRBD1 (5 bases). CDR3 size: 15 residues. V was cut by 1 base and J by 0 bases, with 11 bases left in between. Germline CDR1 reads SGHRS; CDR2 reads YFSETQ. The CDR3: CASSLLAGYSYEQYF. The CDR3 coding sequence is TGCGCCAGCAGCTTGCTTGCAGGGTACTCCTACGAGCAGTACTTC.

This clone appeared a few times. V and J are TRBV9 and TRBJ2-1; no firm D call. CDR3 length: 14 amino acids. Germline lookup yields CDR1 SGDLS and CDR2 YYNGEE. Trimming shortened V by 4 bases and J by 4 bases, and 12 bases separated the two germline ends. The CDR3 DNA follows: TGTGCCAGCAGCCGGCCCGGGCCTTACAATGAGCAGTTCTTC. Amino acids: CASSRPGPYNEQFF.

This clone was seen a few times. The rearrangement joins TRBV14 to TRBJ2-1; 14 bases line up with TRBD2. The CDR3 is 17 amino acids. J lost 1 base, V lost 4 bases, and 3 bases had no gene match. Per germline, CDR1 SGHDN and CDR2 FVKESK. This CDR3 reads CASSPWTSGGSYNEQFF. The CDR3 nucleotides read TGTGCCAGCAGCCCATGGACTAGCGGGGGGTCCTACAATGAGCAGTTCTTC.

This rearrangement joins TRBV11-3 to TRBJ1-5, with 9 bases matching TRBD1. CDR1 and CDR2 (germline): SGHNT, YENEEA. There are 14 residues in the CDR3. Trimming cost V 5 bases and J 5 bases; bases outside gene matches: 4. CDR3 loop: CASSLRQGDQPQHF. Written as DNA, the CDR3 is TGTGCCAGCAGCCTGCGACAGGGGGATCAGCCCCAGCATTTT.